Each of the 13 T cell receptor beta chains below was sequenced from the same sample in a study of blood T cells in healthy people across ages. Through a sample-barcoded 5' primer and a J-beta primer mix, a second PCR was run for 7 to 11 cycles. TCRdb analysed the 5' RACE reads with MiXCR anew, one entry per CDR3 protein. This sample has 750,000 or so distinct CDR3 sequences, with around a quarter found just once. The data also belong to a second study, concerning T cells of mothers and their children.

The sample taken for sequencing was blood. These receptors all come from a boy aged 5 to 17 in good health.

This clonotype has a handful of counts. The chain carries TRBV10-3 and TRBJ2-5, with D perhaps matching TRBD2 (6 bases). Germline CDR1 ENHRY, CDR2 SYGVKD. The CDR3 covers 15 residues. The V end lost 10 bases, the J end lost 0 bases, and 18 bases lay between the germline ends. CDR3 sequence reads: CASSQLADNQETQYF. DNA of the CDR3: TGTGCCAGTTCCCAGTTAGCGGATAACCAAGAGACCCAGTACTTC.

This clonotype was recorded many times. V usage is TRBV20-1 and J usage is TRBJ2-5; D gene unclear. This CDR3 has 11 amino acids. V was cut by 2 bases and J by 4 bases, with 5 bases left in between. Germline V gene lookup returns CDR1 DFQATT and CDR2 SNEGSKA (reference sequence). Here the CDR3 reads CSARTGETQYF. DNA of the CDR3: TGCAGTGCTAGAACGGGAGAGACCCAGTACTTC.

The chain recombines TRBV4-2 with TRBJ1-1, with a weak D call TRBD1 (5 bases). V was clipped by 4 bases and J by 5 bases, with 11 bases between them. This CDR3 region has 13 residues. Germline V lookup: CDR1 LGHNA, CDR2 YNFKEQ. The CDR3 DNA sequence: TGTGCCAGCAGCCCTTGGGGGGGGACTGAAGCTTTCTTT. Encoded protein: CASSPWGGTEAFF.

CDR3 protein: CASSSAGINGNTIYF. CDR3 nucleotide sequence: TGTGCCAGCAGTTCCGCCGGCATCAATGGAAACACCATATATTTT. V and J are TRBV12-3 or TRBV12-4 and TRBJ1-3; D is unresolved. This CDR3 region has 15 residues. Trimming removed 4 bases at V and 3 bases at J, with 13 bases between.

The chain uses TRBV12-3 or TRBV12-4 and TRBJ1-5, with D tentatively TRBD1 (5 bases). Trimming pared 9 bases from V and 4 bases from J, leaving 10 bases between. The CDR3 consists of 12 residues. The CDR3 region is CASGDPNQPQHF. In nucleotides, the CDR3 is TGTGCCAGTGGGGACCCAAATCAGCCCCAGCATTTT.

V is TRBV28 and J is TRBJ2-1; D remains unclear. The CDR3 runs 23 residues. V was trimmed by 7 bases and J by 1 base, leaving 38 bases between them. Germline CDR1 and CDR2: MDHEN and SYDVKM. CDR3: CASTTYSPRAADWVYRSYNEQFF. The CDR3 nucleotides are TGTGCCAGCACCACCTACAGCCCCCGCGCGGCGGATTGGGTGTATAGGTCCTACAATGAGCAGTTCTTC.

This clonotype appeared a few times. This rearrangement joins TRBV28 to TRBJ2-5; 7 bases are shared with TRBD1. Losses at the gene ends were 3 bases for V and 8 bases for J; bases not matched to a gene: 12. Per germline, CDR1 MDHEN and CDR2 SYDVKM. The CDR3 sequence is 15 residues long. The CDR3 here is CASSFPGTEIFTQYF. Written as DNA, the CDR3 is TGTGCCAGCAGTTTCCCAGGGACAGAGATCTTCACCCAGTACTTC.

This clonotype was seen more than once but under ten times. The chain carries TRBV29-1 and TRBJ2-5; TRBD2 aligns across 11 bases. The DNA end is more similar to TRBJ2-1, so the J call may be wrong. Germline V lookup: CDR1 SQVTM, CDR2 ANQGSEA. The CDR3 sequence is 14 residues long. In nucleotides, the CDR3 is TGCAGCGTTTCTAGCGGGAGGACTTACAATGAGCAGTTCTTC. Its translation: CSVSSGRTYNEQFF.

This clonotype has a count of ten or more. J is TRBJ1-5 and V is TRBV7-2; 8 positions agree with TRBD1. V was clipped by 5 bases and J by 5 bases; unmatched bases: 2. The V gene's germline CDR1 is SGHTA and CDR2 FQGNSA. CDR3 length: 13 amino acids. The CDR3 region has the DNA TGTGCCAGCAGCCTACAGGGGGATCAGCCCCAGCATTTT. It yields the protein CASSLQGDQPQHF.

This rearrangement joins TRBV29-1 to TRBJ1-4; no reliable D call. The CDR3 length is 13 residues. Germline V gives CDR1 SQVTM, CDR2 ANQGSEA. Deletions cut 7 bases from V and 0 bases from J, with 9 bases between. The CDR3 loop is CSAPQATNEKLFF. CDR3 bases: TGCAGCGCCCCGCAAGCAACTAATGAAAAACTGTTTTTT. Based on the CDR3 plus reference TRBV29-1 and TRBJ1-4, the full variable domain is SAVISQKPSRDICQRGTSLTIQCQVDSQVTMMFWYRQQPGQSLTLIATANQGSEATYESGFVIDKFPISRPNLTFSTLTVSNMSPEDSSIYLCSAPQATNEKLFFGSGTQLSVL.

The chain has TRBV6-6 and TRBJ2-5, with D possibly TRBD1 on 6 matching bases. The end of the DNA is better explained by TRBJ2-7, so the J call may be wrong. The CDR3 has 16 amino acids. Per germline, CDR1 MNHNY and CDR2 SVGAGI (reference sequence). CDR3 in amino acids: CASSSPKSLRDTEQYF. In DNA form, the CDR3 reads TGTGCCAGCAGTTCACCCAAGTCCCTCCGGGACACCGAGCAGTACTTC.

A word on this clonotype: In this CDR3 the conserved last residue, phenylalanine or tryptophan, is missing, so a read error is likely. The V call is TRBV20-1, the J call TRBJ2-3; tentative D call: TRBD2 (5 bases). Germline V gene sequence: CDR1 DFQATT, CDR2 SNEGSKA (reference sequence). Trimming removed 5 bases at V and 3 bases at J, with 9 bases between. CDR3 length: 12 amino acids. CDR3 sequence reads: CSAPLETDTQYS. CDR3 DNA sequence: TGCAGTGCTCCACTAGAGACAGATACGCAGTATTCT.

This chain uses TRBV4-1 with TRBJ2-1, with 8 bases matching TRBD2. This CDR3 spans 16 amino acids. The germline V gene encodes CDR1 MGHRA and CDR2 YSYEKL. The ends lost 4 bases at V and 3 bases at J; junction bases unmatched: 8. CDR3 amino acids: CASSPVIAGFYNEQFF. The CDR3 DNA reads TGCGCCAGCAGCCCTGTAATAGCGGGATTCTACAATGAGCAGTTCTTC.